The following is a T cell receptor (beta chain) sequence with its context. The antigen is unknown. The entry originates in a study of cytomegalovirus exposure and HLA in healthy donors. The primer mix had 60 Vbeta and 13 Jbeta primers. Original data processing: About 11 million of the roughly 80 million unique TCR beta chains counted in a later analysis were shared. Clones were read by immunoSEQ multiplex PCR, and TCRdb kept only the in-frame ones, dropping some. V and J calls and clone size come straight from that table; D and trimming were deduced from the DNA. The table records about 130,000 clones, around 78% of them present only once. There are 15 residues in the CDR3. Germline values: CDR1 LNHDA, CDR2 SQIVND (reference sequence). Trimming took 10 bases from V and 2 from J, leaving 20 bases between them. General study findings and limits: Most TCR sequences showed up rarely, but some public TCRs showed up in many donors. Some TCR beta chains (roughly 160 of them) were listed as cytomegalovirus-associated.

The receptor was isolated from a woman in her 40s in good health and CMV-seronegative. This chain uses TRBV19 with TRBJ1-2, with D possibly TRBD1 on 6 matching bases. Material for sequencing was PBMCs. Here the CDR3 DNA reads TGTGCCACTAAGGAGACAGGCACCGAAAACTATGGCTACACCTTC. Translated, it gives CATKETGTENYGYTF. The complete variable domain, with remaining parts taken from reference TRBV19 and TRBJ1-2, reads DGGITQSPKYLFRKEGQNVTLSCEQNLNHDAMYWYRQDPGQGLRLIYYSQIVNDFQKGDIAEGYSVSREKKESFPLTVTSAQKNPTAFYLCATKETGTENYGYTFGSGTRLTVV.